This T cell receptor (beta chain) was observed in a study of OX40 agonist ivuxolimab in advanced cancers. Context from the whole study: Ivuxolimab was a fully human IgG2 agonistic monoclonal antibody targeting the costimulatory receptor OX40 (CD134). Prior anti-PD-1, anti-PD-L1 or anti-CTLA-4 therapy was permitted, and about two fifths of dose-escalation patients had received checkpoint inhibitors. Three dose-escalation patients achieved partial responses, one with hepatocellular carcinoma and two with cutaneous melanoma. Of the approximately 54 dose-escalation patients, hepatocellular carcinoma was present in around 20, melanoma in some 15, renal cell carcinoma in 9 and head and neck cancer in 9. The monotherapy dose-escalation portion (N of about 57 patients) of the phase I ivuxolimab trial is reported in the paper. The purpose of peripheral TCRbeta sequencing was to test whether ivuxolimab changed TCR sequence diversity and led to clonal T-cell expansion. Intravenous ivuxolimab was administered to patients every 2 weeks at six dose levels: 0.01, 0.1, 0.3, 1.5, 3 and 10 mg/kg. In the dose-escalation cohort, more than 75% of patients were male, and the mean age was approximately 55 years, with a range of about 20 to 90. What the authors observed across the whole study: After ivuxolimab, CD8+ T cells had more expanded clones than CD4+ T cells on average. In the 0.1-3.0 mg/kg groups, partial responders had among the lowest normalized peripheral clonal expansion, particularly in CD8+ T cells. The antigen specificity of the clonally expanded peripheral T cells was not determined. Low levels of normalized T-cell clonal expansion were also shown by some nonresponding patients. At doses of 0.1 to 3.0 mg/kg, clonal expansion of both CD4+ and CD8+ T cells in blood was seen between baseline and week 6.

Genomic DNA was isolated from the sorted cells so that the TCRbeta CDR3 region could be sequenced. The immunoSEQ Assay was used for sequencing of TCRbeta CDR3 regions. This immuneACCESS table, as held by TCRdb, lists in-frame sequences with V and J called but not all clones. Of the missing ones, under half trace to an unresolved V gene in checked studies; the others have no known cause. For this sample there are tens of thousands of clones; just over 85% appear just once. The ten top clones hold around 1.8% of the sample. Its CDR3 holds 14 amino acids, cysteine through phenylalanine. CDR3 DNA only is kept here, 42 bases in frame from base 1. CDR1 and CDR2 (SNHLY, FYNNEI) derive from the germline V gene. V is shortened by 4 bases, J by 7 bases, and the region joining them spans 14 bases. The trial excluded patients who had a history of autoimmune disease or were on systemic immunosuppression. Peripheral blood for TCR sequencing was collected from all dose cohorts at baseline, on cycle 4 day 1, and on cycle 7 day 1. Samples came from an open-label, multicenter, first-in-human phase I dose-escalation trial of ivuxolimab. The trial enrolled adults with locally advanced or metastatic head and neck squamous cell, hepatocellular, melanoma or renal cell carcinoma. CD4+ and CD8+ T cells were sorted separately from peripheral blood before TCR sequencing.

The sample holds one count of this clone. Its binding antigen is unknown. There are no base qualities to consult, and no much larger clone falls within one base. The rearranged chain carries TRBV2 and TRBJ1-5, with a tentative D gene TRBD1 over 5 matching bases. This clonotype was sampled from an adult with an advanced solid tumor such as melanoma, head and neck, liver or kidney cancer. The input for sequencing was CD4+ or CD8+ T cells sorted from blood, taken in a trial of the OX40 agonist ivuxolimab. The DNA is TGTGCCAGCAGTGGCACAGGTCGGGAACAGCCCCAGCATTTT. It is translated as CASSGTGREQPQHF.